A single T cell receptor (beta chain) is shown here with its context. Its antigen is as yet unknown. Other DNA sequences in the sample encode the same CDR3. V was cut by 3 bases and J by 6 bases, with 9 bases left in between. CDR1 is SGHNT and CDR2 is YENEEA in the germline V gene. The CDR3 is made up of 13 amino acids. This sample was included in a study of Ad26.COV2.S vaccination and SARS-CoV-2 variants. Whole-study context: The Ad26.COV2.S arm of the COV1001 trial was where the donor was placed. Study-level points and caveats: The study found similar non-spike TCR breadth in vaccine and placebo recipients.

Data came from immunoSEQ multiplex PCR; TCRdb stores just in-frame clones and leaves some out. The sample has 360,000 or so clones; about 89% are singletons. Treatment denoted: approximately 18 received Ad26.COV2.S at low or high dose, single or two shots; about 5 received placebo; per-sample allocation not given. The investigators took samples on day 63 after the first vaccine or placebo injection. The V call is TRBV11-3, the J call TRBJ2-1; D is possibly TRBD1 (5 bases). The receptor was derived from a person between 18 and 59 years old who received the Ad26.COV2.S COVID-19 vaccine or a placebo. This specimen consisted of peripheral blood, obtained in a trial of Ad26.COV2.S vaccine versus placebo. CDR3 DNA: TGTGCCAGCAGCTTGGGCAGGGCCAATGAGCAGTTCTTC. This gives the protein CASSLGRANEQFF.